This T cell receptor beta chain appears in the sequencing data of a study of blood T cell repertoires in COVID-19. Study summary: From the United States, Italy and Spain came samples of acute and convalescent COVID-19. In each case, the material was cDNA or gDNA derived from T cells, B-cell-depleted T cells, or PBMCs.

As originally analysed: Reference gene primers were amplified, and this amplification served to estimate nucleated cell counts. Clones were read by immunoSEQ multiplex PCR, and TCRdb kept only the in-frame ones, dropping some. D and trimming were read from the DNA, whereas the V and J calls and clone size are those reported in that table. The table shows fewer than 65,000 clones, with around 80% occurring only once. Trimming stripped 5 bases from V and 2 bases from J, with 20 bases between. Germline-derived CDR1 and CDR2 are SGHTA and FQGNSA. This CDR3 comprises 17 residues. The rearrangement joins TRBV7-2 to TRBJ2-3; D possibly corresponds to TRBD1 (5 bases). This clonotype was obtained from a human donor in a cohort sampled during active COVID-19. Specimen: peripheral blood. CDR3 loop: CASSPLGAPSYTDTQYF. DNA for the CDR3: TGTGCCAGCAGCCCGCTTGGGGCCCCCTCCTACACAGATACGCAGTATTTT.